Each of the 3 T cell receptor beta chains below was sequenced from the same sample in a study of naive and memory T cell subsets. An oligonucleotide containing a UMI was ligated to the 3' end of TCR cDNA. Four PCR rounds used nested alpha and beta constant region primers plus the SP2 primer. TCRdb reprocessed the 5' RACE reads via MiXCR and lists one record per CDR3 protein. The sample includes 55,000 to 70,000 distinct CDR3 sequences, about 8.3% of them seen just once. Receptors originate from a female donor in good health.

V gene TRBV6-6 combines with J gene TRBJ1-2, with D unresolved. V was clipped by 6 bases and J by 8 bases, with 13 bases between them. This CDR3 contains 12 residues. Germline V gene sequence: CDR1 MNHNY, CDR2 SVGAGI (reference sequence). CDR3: CASSHGSRGYTF. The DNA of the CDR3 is TGTGCCAGCAGCCACGGGAGCAGGGGCTACACCTTC.

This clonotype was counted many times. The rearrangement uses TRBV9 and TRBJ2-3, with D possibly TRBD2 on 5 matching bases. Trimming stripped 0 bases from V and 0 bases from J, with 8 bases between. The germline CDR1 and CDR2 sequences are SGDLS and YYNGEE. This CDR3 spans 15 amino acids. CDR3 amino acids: CASSVDLASTDTQYF. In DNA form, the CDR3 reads TGTGCCAGCAGCGTAGATCTAGCTAGCACAGATACGCAGTATTTT.

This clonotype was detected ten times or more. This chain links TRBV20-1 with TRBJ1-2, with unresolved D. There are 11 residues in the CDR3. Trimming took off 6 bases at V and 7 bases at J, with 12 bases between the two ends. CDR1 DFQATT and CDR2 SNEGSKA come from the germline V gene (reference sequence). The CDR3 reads CSALSPGGYTF. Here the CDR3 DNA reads TGCAGTGCCCTTAGCCCTGGTGGCTACACCTTC.